This passage covers 28 T cell receptor beta chains from one sample sequenced in a study of graft-versus-host responses after intestinal transplantation. Libraries were prepared by immunoSEQ multiplex PCR; TCRdb keeps only in-frame clonotypes and omits some of them. The sample shows roughly 98,000 clones, over 85% of them seen only once. These receptors lack a known antigen. Sample: unstimulated CD8+ T cells sorted from spleen or lymph node cells, taken before transplant. The receptor set was obtained from a human donor who was the organ donor for an intestinal transplant.

This rearrangement joins TRBV29-1 to TRBJ2-2; 12 bases agree with TRBD2. Looked up from germline, CDR1 is SQVTM and CDR2 is ANQGSEA. This CDR3 comprises 18 residues. J was trimmed by 5 bases and V by 1 base; bases with no gene match: 11. CDR3 DNA sequence: TGCAGCGTTGAAGTCGCGACTAGCGGGAGAGTTAGTACCGGGGAGCTGTTTTTT. As protein: CSVEVATSGRVSTGELFF.

CDR3 protein: CASSLAETGTDTQYF. The CDR3 nucleotides read TGTGCCAGCAGCTTGGCCGAGACAGGCACAGATACGCAGTATTTT. V and J are TRBV5-6 and TRBJ2-3; D might be TRBD1 (5 bases). This CDR3 region has 15 residues. V gave up 0 bases and J gave up 1 base, with 9 bases separating them. Looked up from germline, CDR1 is SGHDT and CDR2 is YYEEEE. Full variable domain (outside the CDR3, taken from reference TRBV5-6 and TRBJ2-3): DAGVTQSPTHLIKTRGQQVTLRCSPKSGHDTVSWYQQALGQGPQFIFQYYEEEERQRGNFPDRFSGHQFPNYSSELNVNALLLGDSALYLCASSLAETGTDTQYFGPGTRLTVL.

The chain uses TRBV19 and TRBJ1-1, with 10 bases lining up with TRBD1. Germline lookup yields CDR1 LNHDA and CDR2 SQIVND (reference sequence). V lost 3 bases and J lost 3; bases outside the gene matches: 4. CDR3 length equals 15 residues. CDR3 loop: CASSIGTGDDTEAFF. In nucleotides, the CDR3 is TGTGCCAGTAGTATTGGGACAGGGGATGACACTGAAGCTTTCTTT.

The chain recombines TRBV6-6 with TRBJ1-4, with 7 bases that match TRBD1. The junction had 12 bases not matched to a gene; V was cut back by 7 bases and J by 7 bases. The CDR3 is 15 residues long. CDR1 and CDR2 (germline): MNHNY, SVGAGI (reference sequence). For the CDR3, the DNA is TGTGCCAGCAAAACTGGGGGGACAGCCTTTGAAAAACTGTTTTTT. This sequence encodes CASKTGGTAFEKLFF.

V is TRBV6-1 and J is TRBJ2-3; 12 nucleotides line up with TRBD1. CDR3 length equals 16 residues. The germline CDR1 and CDR2 sequences are MNHNS and SASEGT. The junction had 5 bases not matched to a gene; V was cut back by 1 base and J by 6 bases. The CDR3 DNA is TGTGCCAGCAGTGAAGTCCCGGGACAGGGGGCTGATACGCAGTATTTT. Protein sequence: CASSEVPGQGADTQYF.

The chain employs TRBV5-8 and TRBJ2-7, with 10 bases matching TRBD1. The CDR3 sequence is 14 residues long. CDR1 is SGHTS, CDR2 YDEGEE, per germline. With V trimmed by 6 bases and J by 6 bases, 9 bases remained unmatched. The DNA of the CDR3 is TGTGCCAGCACCGGCCGGGACAGGGGTGCCGAGCAGTACTTC. Encoded protein: CASTGRDRGAEQYF.

This rearrangement joins TRBV4-2 to TRBJ2-1; 11 bases line up with TRBD2. In germline, CDR1 is LGHNA, CDR2 YNFKEQ. The CDR3 runs to 18 residues. V trimming: 0 bases; J trimming: 9 bases; junction bases outside the gene matches: 13. The CDR3 is CASSQDTTSGRGWFEQFF. CDR3 in DNA: TGTGCCAGCAGCCAAGATACAACTAGCGGGAGAGGTTGGTTTGAGCAGTTCTTC.

The V and J genes are TRBV5-1 and TRBJ2-5; the D gene is possibly TRBD1 (6 bases). The DNA end lines up better with TRBJ2-7; the J call may be wrong. This CDR3 spans 17 amino acids. Germline V gene lookup returns CDR1 SGHRS and CDR2 YFSETQ. DNA of the CDR3: TGCGCCAGCAGCTTGGGGGGGTCCGGGACACGGACCTACGAGCAGTACTTC. This sequence encodes CASSLGGSGTRTYEQYF.

J is TRBJ2-1 and V is TRBV7-2; 11 bases align to TRBD2. Germline CDR1 reads SGHTA; CDR2 reads FQGNSA. This CDR3 contains 14 residues. V lost 6 bases and J lost 8; bases outside the gene matches: 6. The DNA of the CDR3 is TGTGCCAGCAGATCTCATAGCGGGGGGGATGAGCAGTTCTTC. It translates to CASRSHSGGDEQFF.

This chain joins TRBV4-2 and TRBJ2-1; 9 bases are shared with TRBD2. The CDR3 contains 15 residues. Losses at the gene ends were 2 bases for V and 7 bases for J; bases not matched to a gene: 6. Germline V lookup: CDR1 LGHNA, CDR2 YNFKEQ. This chain's CDR3 is CASSQIAGEVNEQFF. The CDR3 DNA is TGTGCCAGCAGCCAAATAGCGGGGGAGGTGAATGAGCAGTTCTTC.

The chain links TRBV7-9 to TRBJ2-5; TRBD1 matches at 7 bases. Unmatched junction bases numbered 5, after V lost 5 bases and J lost 5 bases. This CDR3 comprises 13 residues. Germline CDR1 and CDR2: SEHNR and FQNEAQ (reference sequence). The CDR3 sequence is CASSPPRGETQYF. DNA for the CDR3: TGTGCCAGCAGCCCGCCCAGGGGGGAGACCCAGTACTTC.

The chain couples TRBV27 to TRBJ2-2, with 8 bases matching TRBD1. Germline-derived CDR1 and CDR2 are MNHEY and SMNVEV (reference sequence). The CDR3 sequence is 19 residues long. The V segment lost 0 bases and the J segment 4 bases; nucleotides outside the gene matches: 13. CDR3 coding DNA: TGTGCCAGCAGTTTATCATCGCCCAACCAGGGGGCGTTCACCGGGGAGCTGTTTTTT. It codes for CASSLSSPNQGAFTGELFF.

In its sample, this clone was seen once. This rearrangement joins TRBV11-2 to TRBJ2-7; possible D gene TRBD1, 5 bases. There are 17 residues in the CDR3. Germline V CDR1 and CDR2: SGHAT, FQNNGV. Between the trimmed V and J ends, which lost 3 bases and 2 bases, there was a span of 20 bases. The CDR3 sequence is CASSLGREVEEPYEQYF. The CDR3, as DNA: TGTGCCAGCAGCTTGGGGCGTGAGGTAGAAGAACCCTACGAGCAGTACTTC. The variable domain in full, completed from reference TRBV11-2 and TRBJ2-7, reads EAGVAQSPRYKIIEKRQSVAFWCNPISGHATLYWYQQILGQGPKLLIQFQNNGVVDDSQLPKDRFSAERLKGVDSTLKIQPAKLEDSAVYLCASSLGREVEEPYEQYFGPGTRLTVT.

The chain uses TRBV13 and TRBJ1-2; TRBD1 might be the D (6 bases). The CDR3 is made up of 14 amino acids. CDR1 and CDR2 (germline): PRHDT, FYEKMQ (reference sequence). V lost 4 bases, J lost 3 bases, and 12 bases lay in between. The CDR3 DNA follows: TGTGCCAGCAGCTCCTTGACAGGCGACTATGGCTACACCTTC. Its translation: CASSSLTGDYGYTF.

V gene TRBV27 combines with J gene TRBJ2-1; maybe TRBD2 (5 bases). V was cut by 1 base and J by 10 bases, with 11 bases left in between. In germline, CDR1 is MNHEY, CDR2 SMNVEV (reference sequence). The CDR3 loop spans 13 amino acids. The CDR3 loop reads CASSLYGLWEQFF. The CDR3 nucleotides read TGTGCCAGCAGTTTATATGGACTCTGGGAGCAGTTCTTC.

The gene calls are TRBV5-4 and TRBJ2-3; no reliable D call. This CDR3 region has 11 residues. The V gene lost 0 bases and the J gene lost 6 bases, with 2 bases spanning the gap. CDR1 is SGHNT, CDR2 YYREEE, per germline (reference sequence). The CDR3 sequence is CASSLADTQYF. The CDR3 DNA follows: TGTGCCAGCAGCTTGGCGGATACGCAGTATTTT.

The rearrangement links TRBV9 to TRBJ1-1; 9 bases align to TRBD1. Germline V gene sequence: CDR1 SGDLS, CDR2 YYNGEE. V was pared by 3 bases and J by 3 bases, with 0 bases of the junction left unmatched. The length of the CDR3 is 13 residues. This chain's CDR3 is CASSGDRDTEAFF. DNA of the CDR3: TGTGCCAGCAGCGGGGACAGGGACACTGAAGCTTTCTTT.

The chain links TRBV5-1 to TRBJ1-1; 9 bases match TRBD1. The CDR3 covers 20 residues. Germline values: CDR1 SGHRS, CDR2 YFSETQ. With 5 bases clipped from V and 4 bases from J, the junction kept 24 bases outside the gene matches. This CDR3 reads CASRESGQGSCCGPVTEAFF. The DNA of the CDR3 is TGCGCCAGCAGGGAGAGCGGACAGGGGTCGTGTTGCGGACCGGTCACTGAAGCTTTCTTT.

J is TRBJ2-7 and V is TRBV19; maybe TRBD1 (6 bases). Looked up from germline, CDR1 is LNHDA and CDR2 is SQIVND (reference sequence). The CDR3 is made up of 13 amino acids. The V end lost 6 bases, the J end lost 3 bases, and 12 bases lay between the germline ends. The CDR3 reads CASSWGHGYEQYF. In DNA, the CDR3 is TGTGCCAGTAGCTGGGGGCATGGCTACGAGCAGTACTTC. The complete variable domain, with remaining parts taken from reference TRBV19 and TRBJ2-7, reads DGGITQSPKYLFRKEGQNVTLSCEQNLNHDAMYWYRQDPGQGLRLIYYSQIVNDFQKGDIAEGYSVSREKKESFPLTVTSAQKNPTAFYLCASSWGHGYEQYFGPGTRLTVT.

The chain has TRBV9 and TRBJ2-7; possible D gene TRBD1, 5 bases. Per germline, CDR1 SGDLS and CDR2 YYNGEE. Trimming cost V 2 bases and J 4 bases, with 13 bases left between them. This CDR3 has 14 amino acids. CDR3 DNA sequence: TGTGCCAGCAGCGTTGGACAAAAGGGGTACGAGCAGTACTTC. Its translation: CASSVGQKGYEQYF.

The sample holds a few counts of this clone. This chain joins TRBV5-6 and TRBJ1-2, with TRBD1 matching 7 bases. V shed 3 bases and J 3 bases; nucleotides not matched to a gene: 11. The germline gives CDR1 SGHDT, CDR2 YYEEEE. The CDR3 runs to 16 residues. Here the CDR3 reads CASSSGTAHLYYGYTF. The CDR3 DNA is TGTGCCAGCAGCTCCGGGACAGCGCACTTATACTATGGCTACACCTTC.

The chain uses TRBV6-5 and TRBJ2-1, with 11 positions matching TRBD1. After removal of 4 bases from V and 4 bases from J, the junction contained 3 bases not matched to a gene. CDR3 length equals 15 residues. Germline V gene data show CDR1 as MNHEY and CDR2 as SVGAGI. CDR3 bases: TGTGCCAGCAGTTTGGGACAGGGGGAGTACAATGAGCAGTTCTTC. As protein: CASSLGQGEYNEQFF.

V and J are TRBV10-2 and TRBJ2-5; maybe TRBD1 (5 bases). The length of the CDR3 is 15 residues. CDR1 is WSHSY, CDR2 SAAADI, per germline. V lost 1 base, J lost 2 bases, and 11 bases lay in between. The CDR3 sequence is CASSELGQTQETQYF. The CDR3 DNA follows: TGCGCCAGCAGTGAGTTGGGGCAGACTCAAGAGACCCAGTACTTC.

The J gene is TRBJ2-7, the V gene TRBV7-2; 9 nucleotides line up with TRBD2. The CDR3 length is 15 residues. Germline assignment: CDR1 SGHTA and CDR2 FQGNSA. After removal of 4 bases from V and 2 bases from J, the junction contained 6 bases not matched to a gene. Here the CDR3 reads CASSYLGGRAYEQYF. The CDR3 DNA sequence: TGTGCCAGCAGCTATCTGGGCGGGAGGGCCTACGAGCAGTACTTC.

The DNA for the CDR3 is TGTGCCAGCAGTCTCCCCTATGAAGCTTTCTTT. Its translation is CASSLPYEAFF. This chain uses TRBV27 with TRBJ1-1; D not resolved. Between the trimmed V and J ends, which lost 5 bases and 7 bases, there was a span of 8 bases. The CDR3 extends over 11 amino acids. Germline V gene lookup returns CDR1 MNHEY and CDR2 SMNVEV (reference sequence).

V is TRBV9 and J is TRBJ2-7, with 7 bases that match TRBD1. The trim removed 4 bases at V and 6 bases at J, leaving 7 bases unmatched. The CDR3 consists of 13 residues. Germline V gene data show CDR1 as SGDLS and CDR2 as YYNGEE. CDR3 in amino acids: CASSLKGGPEQYF. The CDR3 DNA sequence: TGTGCCAGCAGCTTAAAAGGGGGCCCCGAGCAGTACTTC.

This chain uses TRBV19 with TRBJ2-7, with 9 bases matching TRBD1. Germline CDR1 reads LNHDA; CDR2 reads SQIVND (reference sequence). The trim removed 5 bases at V and 1 base at J, leaving 6 bases unmatched. This CDR3 is built from 15 residues. As DNA, the CDR3 is TGTGCCAGTAGTGCCTCGGGGACAGGGTCCTACGAGCAGTACTTC. Its protein product is CASSASGTGSYEQYF.

DNA for the CDR3: TGTGCCAGCAGTTTATGCGCCGGACTAGCGGATCCACCTAGGGATGAGCAGTTCTTC. Its protein is CASSLCAGLADPPRDEQFF. The rearrangement links TRBV28 to TRBJ2-1; 10 nucleotides agree with TRBD2. V shed 0 bases and J 8 bases; nucleotides not matched to a gene: 16. The CDR3 has 19 amino acids. Germline assignment: CDR1 MDHEN and CDR2 SYDVKM.